The present T cell receptor (beta chain) was sequenced within a study of cytomegalovirus exposure and HLA in healthy donors. In the study overall: The use of the same platform for the 120 or so validation repertoires and the approximately 670 first-cohort repertoires was reported by a later analysis. Study results and limitations: Three CMV-associated chains proved CMV antigen-specific in vitro. Published work reported that the classifier diagnosed cytomegalovirus status with high specificity and sensitivity.

The approximately 130-subject validation cohort, separate from the approximately 630-subject first cohort, included the donors. In the case of this clone: Its antigen is currently unknown.

Profiled with immunoSEQ multiplex PCR; TCRdb holds only in-frame clones, not every one. The sample carries some 120,000 clones, approximately 89% recorded once. V was pared by 4 bases and J by 6 bases, with 9 bases of the junction left unmatched. CDR3 length: 15 residues. Germline assignment: CDR1 SEHNR and CDR2 FQNEAQ (reference sequence). J is TRBJ1-1 and V is TRBV7-9, with 9 bases fitting TRBD1. The receptor comes from a woman in her late teens or twenties in good health and CMV-seronegative. Sequencing input: PBMCs. The CDR3 nucleotides read TGTGCCAGCAGCTCCGAGAAGACAGGGGGAGCTGAAGCTTTCTTT. Amino acids: CASSSEKTGGAEAFF.